The rows below give T cell receptor beta chains drawn from one sample of a study of blood T cell repertoires in COVID-19. Sequencing used immunoSEQ multiplex PCR; TCRdb keeps in-frame clones, though not all of them. The sample has some 170,000 clones, approximately 79% seen once. Input material: peripheral blood. All receptors derive from an elderly woman with acute or convalescent COVID-19. CDR3s include the opening cysteine and the closing phenylalanine or tryptophan. D genes are given only for firm matches. Clone size is not always given. Where it is, it says once, few, many or a class for expanded clones.

>.|TRBD1|TRBV12-3/TRBV12-4|TRBJ1-5
TGTGCCAGCAGGCGGACAGGGAGACAGCCCCAGCATTTT
CASRRTGRQPQHF
>.|TRBD2|TRBV7-2|TRBJ2-7
TGTGCCAGCAGCCATCAAGTTGGGGGAGGGAACTCCTACGAGCAGTACTTC
CASSHQVGGGNSYEQYF
>few|TRBD2|TRBV5-1|TRBJ2-5
TGCGCCAGCAGCTTGGTAGCGGGGGGTTCGGAGACCCAGTACTTC
CASSLVAGGSETQYF
>once|TRBD1|TRBV6-5|TRBJ1-5
TGTGCCAGCCATTCGGGACAGGGGGCAGGGCAGCCCCAGCATTTT
CASHSGQGAGQPQHF
>.|.|TRBV6-5|TRBJ2-5
TGTGCCAGCAGTCGGACACCTCAAGAGACCCAGTACTTC
CASSRTPQETQYF
>.|TRBD2|TRBV24-1|TRBJ2-7
TGTGCCACCAGCGCCGGGACTAGGGGCTACGAGCAGTACTTC
CATSAGTRGYEQYF
>once|TRBD2|TRBV6-6|TRBJ2-7
TGTGCCAGCAGTTTCGGGACTACAGCCGAGCAGTACTTC
CASSFGTTAEQYF
>.|.|TRBV6-2/TRBV6-3|TRBJ1-4
TGTGCCAGCAGTTACTCTCGCGGGGGTCTCAAGGAAAAACTGTTTTTT
CASSYSRGGLKEKLFF
>.|TRBD2|TRBV9|TRBJ2-3
TGTGCCAGCAGCTCTAGCGGGGGGCGTTATAGCACAGATACGCAGTATTTT
CASSSSGGRYSTDTQYF
>.|.|TRBV2|TRBJ1-1
TGTGCCAGCATCCGGGGGGAGGGTACTGAAGCTTTCTTT
CASIRGEGTEAFF
>.|.|TRBV6-6|TRBJ1-1
TGTGCCAGCAGTTACTCGGAGCCTCTGCGGGCTTTCTTT
CASSYSEPLRAFF
>.|.|TRBV5-6|TRBJ2-7
TGTGCCAGCAGCTTTTTGCAGGGGACCTACGAGCAGTACTTC
CASSFLQGTYEQYF
>.|.|TRBV18|TRBJ2-7
TGTGCCAGCTCTCGACGGGAATACGAGCAGTACTTC
CASSRREYEQYF
>.|.|TRBV6-2/TRBV6-3|TRBJ2-7
TGTGCCAGCAGTGTACAGGGTATCTACGAGCAGTACTTC
CASSVQGIYEQYF
>.|TRBD1|TRBV19|TRBJ2-7
TGTGCCAGTACCGCGACAGGGGCCTCCTACGAGCAGTACTTC
CASTATGASYEQYF
>once|.|TRBV27|TRBJ2-1
TGTGCCAGCAGTTTATTTGGGGAGAGGTTAAACAATGAGCAGTTCTTC
CASSLFGERLNNEQFF
>.|TRBD1|TRBV18|TRBJ2-2
TGTGCCAGCTCACCTCGACAGGGGGACACCGGGGAGCTGTTTTTT
CASSPRQGDTGELFF
>.|.|TRBV7-9|TRBJ1-1
TGTGCCAGCAGGTTTAGTGAGGGTCCCAACACTGAAGCTTTCTTT
CASRFSEGPNTEAFF
>.|.|TRBV14|TRBJ2-5
TGTGCCAGCAGCCAAGGCAGGGTTGGGCAAGAGACCCAGTACTTC
CASSQGRVGQETQYF
>.|.|TRBV5-1|TRBJ1-6
TGCGCCAGCAGCTTGGGGGCCAAAAATTCACCCCTCCACTTT
CASSLGAKNSPLHF
>.|TRBD2|TRBV29-1|TRBJ2-1
TGCAGCGTGCCCAGCTTCGCGGGAAGTGGGGGGGATGAGCAGTTCTTC
CSVPSFAGSGGDEQFF
>.|.|TRBV9|TRBJ2-3
TGTGCCAGCAACCGACTCTTCGGCACAGATACGCAGTATTTT
CASNRLFGTDTQYF
>.|.|TRBV28|TRBJ2-7
TGTGCCAGCACGGGACAACCCTACGAGCAGTACTTC
CASTGQPYEQYF
>few|TRBD1|TRBV7-3|TRBJ1-6
TGTGCCAGCAGCTCACAGGGGGCATATTCACCCCTCCACTTT
CASSSQGAYSPLHF
>.|TRBD2|TRBV6-1|TRBJ2-3
TGTGCCAGCAGTGAGGGACTAGCGGCCCGCACAGATACGCAGTATTTT
CASSEGLAARTDTQYF
>.|.|TRBV3-1/TRBV3-2|TRBJ2-5
TGTGCCAGCAGCCAAGCAACTAGCCACGGGACCCAGTACTTC
CASSQATSHGTQYF
>.|.|TRBV10-3|TRBJ1-5
TGTGCCATCAGTGCAGGGGCCAATCAGCCCCAGCATTTT
CAISAGANQPQHF
>.|TRBD1|TRBV5-1|TRBJ1-2
TGCGCCAGCAGCCTTTCGGGACAGACGCTTAACTATGGCTACACCTTC
CASSLSGQTLNYGYTF
>.|.|TRBV18|TRBJ2-1
TGTGCCAGCTCGCTAACAGGAAGCTCCTACAATGAGCAGTTCTTC
CASSLTGSSYNEQFF
>.|TRBD2|TRBV28|TRBJ2-5
TGTGCCATAACTAGCGGGAGGGCCGAGAAAGAGACCCAGTACTTC
CAITSGRAEKETQYF
>.|TRBD1|TRBV10-3|TRBJ2-5
TGTGCCATCAGTGAGCCCGGGACAGGGAGGTCTGGGGTCCGAGAGACCCAGTACTTC
CAISEPGTGRSGVRETQYF
>few|TRBD2|TRBV28|TRBJ2-7
TGTGCCAGCAGTTTGGAAGTACTAGCGGGAAGAAACGAGCAGTACTTC
CASSLEVLAGRNEQYF
>.|.|TRBV9|TRBJ1-5
TGTGCCAGCAGCGTAGACTCTGCTGTAAATCAGCCCCAGCATTTT
CASSVDSAVNQPQHF
>.|.|TRBV7-9|TRBJ2-1
TGTGCCAGCAGCTTTCGCGGAGGGACCGATGAGCAGTTCTTC
CASSFRGGTDEQFF
>once|.|TRBV18|TRBJ2-2
TGTGCCAGCTCACCACGGCCGGGCAGGGGAACGAACACCGGGGAGCTGTTTTTT
CASSPRPGRGTNTGELFF
>.|.|TRBV12-3/TRBV12-4|TRBJ2-7
TGTGCCAGCAGTTTCGTCCTCTCCTACGAGCAGTACTTC
CASSFVLSYEQYF
>.|.|TRBV6-1|TRBJ2-7
TGTGCCAGCAGTGAAAATCAGGGCGCTGAGCAGTACTTC
CASSENQGAEQYF
>.|TRBD1|TRBV23-1|TRBJ1-1
TGCGCCAGCAGGGCCGGGACAGAGAACACTGAAGCTTTCTTT
CASRAGTENTEAFF
>.|.|TRBV4-2|TRBJ1-5
TGTGCCAGCAGCCAAGGGGGAGTTTGGAGTCAGCCCCAGCATTTT
CASSQGGVWSQPQHF
>.|TRBD2|TRBV3-1/TRBV3-2|TRBJ2-2
TGTGCCAGCAGCCGAGGGACTAGCGGGGGGCCTAACACCGGGGAGCTGTTTTTT
CASSRGTSGGPNTGELFF
>.|TRBD1|TRBV19|TRBJ1-5
TGTGCATCGGGACAGGGGGCAAATCAGCCCCAGCATTTT
CASGQGANQPQHF
>.|.|TRBV19|TRBJ1-5
TGTGCCAGTGAACAGGGTGGCAATCAGCCCCAGCATTTT
CASEQGGNQPQHF
>.|TRBD1|TRBV5-1|TRBJ1-1
TGCGCCAGTAGGACAGGGGAGTTAGATAACACTGAAGCTTTCTTT
CASRTGELDNTEAFF
>.|.|TRBV10-3|TRBJ1-2
TGTGCCACCGCCGGAGGGGTTAACTATGGCTACACCTTC
CATAGGVNYGYTF
>.|TRBD1|TRBV5-1|TRBJ2-3
TGCGCCAGCAGCTTGGCAGGGGACAGGGTAGATACGCAGTATTTT
CASSLAGDRVDTQYF
>.|.|TRBV3-1/TRBV3-2|TRBJ1-4
TGTGCCAGCAGCCAGTGGGACATCGGAGAAAAACTGTTTTTT
CASSQWDIGEKLFF
>.|.|TRBV19|TRBJ1-1
TGTGCCAGCCGGAGGGTAGGCCCGGGCACTGAAGCTTTCTTT
CASRRVGPGTEAFF
>once|TRBD1|TRBV28|TRBJ1-2
TGTGCCAGCAGTCTGGGACAGGGTGGTGGCTACACCTTC
CASSLGQGGGYTF
>.|.|TRBV7-2|TRBJ1-1
TGTGCCAGCAGCCCCTACCCCACAGGGAAAGCTTTCTTT
CASSPYPTGKAFF